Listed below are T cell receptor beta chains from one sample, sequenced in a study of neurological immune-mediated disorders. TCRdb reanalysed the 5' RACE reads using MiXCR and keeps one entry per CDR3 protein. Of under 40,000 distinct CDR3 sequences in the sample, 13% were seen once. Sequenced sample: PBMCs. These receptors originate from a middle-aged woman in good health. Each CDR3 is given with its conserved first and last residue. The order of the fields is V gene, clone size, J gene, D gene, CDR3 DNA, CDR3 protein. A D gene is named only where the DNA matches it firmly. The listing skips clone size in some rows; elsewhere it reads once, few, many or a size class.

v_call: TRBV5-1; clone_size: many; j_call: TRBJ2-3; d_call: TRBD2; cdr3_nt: TGCGCCAGCAGCCCGGATGGACTAGCGGGGGGGATCCCCTCAGATACGCAGTATTTT; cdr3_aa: CASSPDGLAGGIPSDTQYF
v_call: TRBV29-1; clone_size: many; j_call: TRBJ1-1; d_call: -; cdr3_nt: TGCAGCGTTGCTGCAGGAGGACATAGGAACACTGAAGCTTTCTTT; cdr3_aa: CSVAAGGHRNTEAFF
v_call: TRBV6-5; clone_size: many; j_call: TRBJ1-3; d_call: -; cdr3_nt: TGTGCCAGCAGCCCCCAAAGGAACTCTGGAAACACCATATATTTT; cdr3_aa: CASSPQRNSGNTIYF
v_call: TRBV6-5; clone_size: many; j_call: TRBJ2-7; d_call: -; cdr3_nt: TGTGCCACAACGAACAGGGGGGGGCTCGAGCAGTACTTC; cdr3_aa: CATTNRGGLEQYF
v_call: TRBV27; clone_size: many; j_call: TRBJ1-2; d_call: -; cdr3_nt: TGTGCCAGCAGTGGGGGACTGCCGCTACGCTATGGCTACACCTTC; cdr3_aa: CASSGGLPLRYGYTF
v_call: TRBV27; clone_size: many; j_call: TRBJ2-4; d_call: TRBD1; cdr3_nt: TGTGCCAGCAGTCCACGGACAGGGTTGAACATTCAGTACTTC; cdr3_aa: CASSPRTGLNIQYF
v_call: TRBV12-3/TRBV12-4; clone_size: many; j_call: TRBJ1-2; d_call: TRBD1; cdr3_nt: TGTGCCAGCAGCAACAGGGGATGGAGGGGCTACACCTTC; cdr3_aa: CASSNRGWRGYTF
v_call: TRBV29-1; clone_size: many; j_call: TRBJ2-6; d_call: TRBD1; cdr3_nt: TGCAGCGTGCGACAGGGCCCCTCTGGGGCCAACGTCCTGACTTTC; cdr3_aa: CSVRQGPSGANVLTF
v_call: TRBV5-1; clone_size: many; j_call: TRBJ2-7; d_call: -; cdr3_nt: TGCGCCAGCAGCTTGGGAGTTGCATCAGGAGGCTACGAGCAGTACTTC; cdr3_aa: CASSLGVASGGYEQYF
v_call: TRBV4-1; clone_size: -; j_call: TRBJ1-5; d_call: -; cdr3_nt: TGCGCCAGCAGCCCCAGCGATCAACTAGGACAGCCCCAGCATTTT; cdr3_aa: CASSPSDQLGQPQHF
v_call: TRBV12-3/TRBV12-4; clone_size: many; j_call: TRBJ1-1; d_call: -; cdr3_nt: TGTGCCAGCAGTTTTTCCCCCTTCGGTGAAGCTTTCTTT; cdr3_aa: CASSFSPFGEAFF
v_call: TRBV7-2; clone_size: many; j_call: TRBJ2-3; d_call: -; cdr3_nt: TGTGCCAGCAGCTTACTGGGGGCGGGAGATACGCAGTATTTT; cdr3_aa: CASSLLGAGDTQYF
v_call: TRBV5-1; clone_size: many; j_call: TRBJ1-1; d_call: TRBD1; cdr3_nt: TGCGCCAGCAGACCCACCGGGACAGGGGGCAAAAGGCCTGAAGCTTTCTTT; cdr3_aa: CASRPTGTGGKRPEAFF
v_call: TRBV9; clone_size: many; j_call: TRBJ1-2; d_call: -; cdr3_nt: TGTGCCAGCAGTGATCCGAATACGTGGGGCTACACCTTC; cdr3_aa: CASSDPNTWGYTF
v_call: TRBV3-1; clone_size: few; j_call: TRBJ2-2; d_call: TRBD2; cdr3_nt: TGTGCCAGCAGCCATACGACTATTAGCGGGAGGCGGACCGGGGAGCTGTTTTTT; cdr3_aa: CASSHTTISGRRTGELFF
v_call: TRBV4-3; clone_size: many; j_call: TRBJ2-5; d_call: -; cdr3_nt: TGCGCCAGCAGCCAAGATCCTGTTCAAGAGACCCAGTACTTC; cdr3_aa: CASSQDPVQETQYF
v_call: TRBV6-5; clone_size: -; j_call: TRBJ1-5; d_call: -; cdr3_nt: TGTGCCAGCAGTCCACAGTCTTACAATCAGCCCCAGCATTTT; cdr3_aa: CASSPQSYNQPQHF
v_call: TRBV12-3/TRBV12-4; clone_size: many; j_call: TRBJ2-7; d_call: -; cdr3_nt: TGTGCCAGCAGTATGTGGGGAGAGGTCAAAGCCTACGAGCAGTACTTC; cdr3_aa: CASSMWGEVKAYEQYF
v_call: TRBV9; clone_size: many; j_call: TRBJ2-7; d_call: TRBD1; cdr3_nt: TGTGCCAGCAGCGTAGAGCCAGGGGGTTACGAGCAGTACTTC; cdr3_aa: CASSVEPGGYEQYF
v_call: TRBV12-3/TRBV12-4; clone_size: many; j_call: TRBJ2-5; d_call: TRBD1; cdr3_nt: TGTGCCAGCAGCTCCGCCGGACAGGGTTGGACCCAGTACTTC; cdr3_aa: CASSSAGQGWTQYF